This T cell receptor beta chain was identified in a study of CD8 T cells in Susac syndrome. Trimming cost V 1 base and J 9 bases, with 14 bases left between them. CDR3 length: 14 amino acids. The germline V gene encodes CDR1 SGHRS and CDR2 YFSETQ. In contrast to the negatively isolated CD8+ and CD4+ T cells, TEMRA cells were FACS-enriched. With random hexamers, reverse transcription was performed on about 0.5 to 1 ug of RNA. With immunoSEQ multiplex PCR, TCR beta CDR3 was amplified across 54 Vbeta and 13 Jbeta. MiXCR, run by TCRdb on the immunoSEQ multiplex PCR reads, gives a single entry per CDR3 protein. This sample has about 210,000 distinct CDR3 sequences, with about 95% found just once.

The origin of this receptor is a human donor with multiple sclerosis. The sample comprised CD4+ T cells from PBMCs. This chain connects TRBV5-1 to TRBJ2-4; D is uncertain. The CDR3 DNA follows: TGCGCCAGCAGCTTGCGGACCGAGACACGCATTCAGTACTTC. It yields the protein CASSLRTETRIQYF.